This T cell receptor (beta chain) is from a study of graft-versus-host responses after intestinal transplantation. The ends lost 3 bases at V and 4 bases at J; junction bases unmatched: 11. CDR3 length: 18 residues. The germline V gene has CDR1 MNHEY and CDR2 SMNVEV (reference sequence). The assay was immunoSEQ multiplex PCR, and TCRdb's table has in-frame clones only and misses some. The sample includes roughly 53,000 clones, 91% of them seen just once. The sequence derives from a human patient who received an intestinal transplant, so some T cells may come from the graft donor. The sample in question was PBMCs, obtained nearly 670 days after intestinal transplant. The chain uses TRBV27 and TRBJ2-1; 11 positions match TRBD1. The CDR3 sequence: CASSLGLPGQGVYNEQFF. The CDR3 nucleotides read TGTGCCAGCAGTTTGGGGCTTCCGGGACAGGGGGTATACAATGAGCAGTTCTTC.